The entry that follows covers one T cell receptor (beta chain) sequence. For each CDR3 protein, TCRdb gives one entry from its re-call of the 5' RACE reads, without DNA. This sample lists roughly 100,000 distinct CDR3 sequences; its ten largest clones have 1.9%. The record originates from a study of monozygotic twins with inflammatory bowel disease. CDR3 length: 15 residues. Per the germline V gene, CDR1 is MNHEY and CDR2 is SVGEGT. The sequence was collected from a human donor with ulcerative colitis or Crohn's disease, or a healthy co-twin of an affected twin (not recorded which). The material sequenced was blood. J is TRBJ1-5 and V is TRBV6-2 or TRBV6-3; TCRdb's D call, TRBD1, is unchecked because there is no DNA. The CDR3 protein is CASSYSGQEYQPQHF.